The entry below gives a single T cell receptor beta chain sequence along with its context. It lacks a known antigen. Each CD8+ T cell subset was flow-sorted in triplicate, and a few hundred thousand cells per subset were placed directly into RLT lysis buffer. Standard density gradient centrifugation was used to isolate peripheral blood mononuclear cells from buffy coats. Total RNA was extracted from sorted cells using an RNeasy Mini Kit. TCRdb names NextSeq 550 as the instrument used. The Human TCR Profiling Kit (MiLaboratory) was used to prepare UMI-labeled 5' RACE TRB cDNA libraries. cDNA synthesis used the entire amount of extracted RNA, and PCR amplification then used the entire amount of cDNA produced. The libraries were made side by side, with each library going through the same number of PCR cycles. The authors' analysis ran thus. MIGEC and MiXCR extracted about 50,000 +/- 10,000 unique UMI-labeled TRB cDNA molecules per library, requiring at least two reads per UMI. An average of roughly 40,000 +/- 10,000 functional in-frame TRB CDR3 nucleotide clonotypes without stop codons was found per library. After downsampling to 5000 UMI-labeled TRB molecules per sample, diversity metrics such as normalized Shannon-Wiener and Chao1 were calculated in VDJtools. For the central five CDR3 residues, VDJtools calculated physicochemical properties weighted by clonotype size, namely interaction energy, strength, volume and Kidera factor 4. One entry per CDR3 protein sequence results from the TCRdb reprocessing of the reads, with DNA left out. The V and J calls follow TCRdb's processing rather than the paper's. In this sample's table one finds approximately 60,000 distinct CDR3 sequences. The ten largest make up 23% of the sample.

This sample is part of a study of CXCR3-negative and CXCR3-positive naive CD8 T cells (dated by TCRdb to between 2018 and 2021). The study in broad terms: In total, around 150 million TRB reads were obtained, or roughly 1.5 +/- 0.3 million reads per library. The diversity and physicochemical repertoire analyses included about a dozen donors pooled from two independent experiments. Naive subsets from about 5 donors and memory cells from 3 donors were included in the TRBV-TRBJ cluster analysis. Paper-wide results and their limitations: Surface CD5, linked to self-reactivity in mice, was comparable between naive subsets; TCR interaction strength was therefore also inferred from TRB CDR3 physicochemical properties. Both naive subsets had comparably high repertoire diversity, while memory CD8+ T cells had much lower repertoire diversity. Similar TRBV-TRBJ usage was shown by naive CXCR3-negative and CXCR3-positive cells from the same donor, whereas distinct patterns were shown by memory cells. CXCR3 expression partially decreased after cryopreservation, so most assays used freshly isolated PBMCs.

Spanning cysteine to phenylalanine, the CDR3 consists of 19 amino acids. This entry has no DNA. For CDR1 and CDR2, the germline V gene lists SNHLY and FYNNEI. Sequencing used memory CD8+ T cells from blood. The meaning of the sample's cell subset or site label: conventional CD8+ memory T cells (TMEM), sorted as controls. The sequence is built from TRBV2 and TRBJ2-3; there is no DNA to check the TCRdb D call of TRBD2. This clonotype originated in a human donor in good health. Some clones in this sample may be carry-over from other donors' samples. The CDR3 is CASSKTGLAGAYSTDTQYF.